This is a list of T cell receptor beta chains from one sample in a study of T cells expressing NK-cell markers. One entry per CDR3 protein, without DNA, is what TCRdb gives after re-calling the 5' RACE reads. The sample includes some 450,000 distinct CDR3 sequences. The specimen sequenced was blood T cells: a sorted CD56 or NKG2C T cell subset, CD4+ or CD8+ T cells, or bulk PBMC T cells (not recorded which). The receptors stem from a woman aged 18-69 years in good health. CDR3s include the opening cysteine and the closing phenylalanine or tryptophan.

v_call	j_call	cdr3_aa
TRBV15	TRBJ2-1	CATSWGPGNEQFF
TRBV4-3	TRBJ1-1	CASSQDGTPLMNTEAFF
TRBV25-1	TRBJ2-1	CASSVGGSGSNYNEQFF
TRBV4-2	TRBJ2-7	CASSPEGLYEQYF
TRBV10-3	TRBJ2-7	CAISRQGSEYEQYF
TRBV19	TRBJ2-1	CATKQGVYNEQFF
TRBV20-1	TRBJ1-2	CSAIEIYGYTF
TRBV28	TRBJ2-2	CASSLFGGNGGELFF
TRBV15	TRBJ1-5	CATSRAPGQGDQPQHF
TRBV12-3/TRBV12-4	TRBJ1-1	CASSLDNRGSNTEAFF
TRBV7-8	TRBJ2-3	CASSFSTSGGSDTQYF
TRBV7-2	TRBJ2-1	CASSPRQYSYNEQFF
TRBV6-1	TRBJ2-3	CATNGGVGTTDTQYF
TRBV6-5	TRBJ2-5	CASSYLNTDRWYQETQYF
TRBV18	TRBJ2-1	CASSLQDNEQFF
TRBV20-1	TRBJ1-1	CSASTGFSSTPEAFF
TRBV12-3/TRBV12-4	TRBJ2-7	CASIKDGVGEQYF
TRBV7-9	TRBJ2-7	CASTGDSYEQYF
TRBV11-2	TRBJ1-1	CASSFPTGNTEAFF
TRBV7-2	TRBJ2-3	CASSGTSGRRNTQYF
TRBV7-2	TRBJ1-1	CASISMAGTEAFF
TRBV19	TRBJ2-6	CASRSSSLGANVLTF
TRBV7-9	TRBJ2-7	CASGLAANPYEQYF
TRBV24-1	TRBJ1-1	CATSHQFGTEAFF
TRBV6-5	TRBJ1-4	CASSYPDLEGPNEKLFF
TRBV7-2	TRBJ2-3	CASGRLGPGDTQYF
TRBV5-6	TRBJ2-1	CASSLLTPYNEQFF
TRBV20-1	TRBJ2-2	CSARDTLSGELFF
TRBV29-1	TRBJ2-7	CSVETASGTIYEQYF
TRBV3-1	TRBJ2-7	CASSQTPGQVSYEQYF
TRBV5-1	TRBJ2-7	CASSLAPLYYEQYF
TRBV4-3	TRBJ2-3	CASSQDPTTSGRTTDTQYF
TRBV25-1	TRBJ1-1	CASRPGSGDTEAFF
TRBV5-6	TRBJ1-5	CASSPGVGQWPQHF
TRBV5-1	TRBJ2-2	CASSFQGSKGGELFF
TRBV6-1	TRBJ1-1	CASSPRDRGQNTEAFF
TRBV25-1	TRBJ2-4	CASSVSLGGNLQYF
TRBV15	TRBJ2-1	CATSRAPREEQFF